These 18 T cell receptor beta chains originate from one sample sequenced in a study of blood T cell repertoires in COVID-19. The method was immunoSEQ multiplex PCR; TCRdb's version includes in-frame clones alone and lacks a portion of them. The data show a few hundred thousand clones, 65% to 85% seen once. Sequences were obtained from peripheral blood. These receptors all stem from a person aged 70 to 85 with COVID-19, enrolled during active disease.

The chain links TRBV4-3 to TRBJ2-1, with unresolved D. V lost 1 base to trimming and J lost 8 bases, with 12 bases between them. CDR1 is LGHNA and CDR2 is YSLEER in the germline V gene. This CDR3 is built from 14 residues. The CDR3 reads CASSQVSAADEQFF. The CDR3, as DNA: TGCGCCAGCAGCCAAGTCTCTGCGGCGGATGAGCAGTTCTTC.

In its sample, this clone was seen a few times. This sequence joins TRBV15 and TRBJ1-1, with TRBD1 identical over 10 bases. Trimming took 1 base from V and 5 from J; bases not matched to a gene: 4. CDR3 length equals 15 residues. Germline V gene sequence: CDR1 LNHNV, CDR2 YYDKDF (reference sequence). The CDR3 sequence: CATSRGGTGATEAFF. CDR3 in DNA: TGTGCCACCAGCAGAGGTGGGACAGGGGCGACTGAAGCTTTCTTT.

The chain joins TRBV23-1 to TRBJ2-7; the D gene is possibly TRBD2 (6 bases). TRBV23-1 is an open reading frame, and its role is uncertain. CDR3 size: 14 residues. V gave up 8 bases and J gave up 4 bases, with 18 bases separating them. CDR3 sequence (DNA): TGCGCCAGCGGGACTCGGGCTGCGGGATACGAGCAGTACTTC. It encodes CASGTRAAGYEQYF.

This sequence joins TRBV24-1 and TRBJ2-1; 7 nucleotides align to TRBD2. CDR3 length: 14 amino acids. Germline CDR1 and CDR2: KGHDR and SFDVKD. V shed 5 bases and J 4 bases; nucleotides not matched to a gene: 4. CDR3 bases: TGTGCCACCAGTGGCACCGGGAGGTACAATGAGCAGTTCTTC. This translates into CATSGTGRYNEQFF.

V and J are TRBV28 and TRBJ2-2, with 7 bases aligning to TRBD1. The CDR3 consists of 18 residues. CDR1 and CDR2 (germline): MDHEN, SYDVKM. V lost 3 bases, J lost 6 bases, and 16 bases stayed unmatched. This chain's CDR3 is CASSLAGTVDGGAGELFF. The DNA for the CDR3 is TGTGCCAGCAGTTTGGCCGGGACAGTGGATGGAGGTGCCGGGGAGCTGTTTTTT.

The CDR3 DNA follows: TGTGCCAGCAGCCAAGGTGGTTCGACAGGAAGGCTGTTTTTT. This gives the protein CASSQGGSTGRLFF. The rearrangement links TRBV3-1 (or the pseudogene TRBV3-2) to TRBJ1-4; D perhaps matches TRBD1 (6 bases). CDR3 size: 14 residues. Germline V gives CDR1 LGHDT, CDR2 YNNKEL (reference sequence). V lost 1 base and J 14 bases, leaving 17 bases between the germline ends.

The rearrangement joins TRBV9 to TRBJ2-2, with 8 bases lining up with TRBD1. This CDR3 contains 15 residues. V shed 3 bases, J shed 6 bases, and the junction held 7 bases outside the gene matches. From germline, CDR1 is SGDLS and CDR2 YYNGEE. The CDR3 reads CASSDRQGLAGELFF. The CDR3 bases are TGTGCCAGCAGCGATCGACAGGGGTTGGCCGGGGAGCTGTTTTTT.

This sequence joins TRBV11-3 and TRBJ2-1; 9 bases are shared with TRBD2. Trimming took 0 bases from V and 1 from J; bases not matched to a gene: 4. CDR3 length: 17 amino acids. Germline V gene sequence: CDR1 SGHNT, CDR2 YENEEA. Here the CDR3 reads CASSLDSLAGSYNEQFF. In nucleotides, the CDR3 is TGTGCCAGCAGCTTAGATAGCCTAGCGGGATCCTACAATGAGCAGTTCTTC.

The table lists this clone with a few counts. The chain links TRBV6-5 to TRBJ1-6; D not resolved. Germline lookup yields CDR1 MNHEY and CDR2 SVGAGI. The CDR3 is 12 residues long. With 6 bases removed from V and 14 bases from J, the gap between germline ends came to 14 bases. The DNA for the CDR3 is TGTGCCAGCAGCTCACTCCCGGTGGCCCTCCACTTT. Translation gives CASSSLPVALHF.

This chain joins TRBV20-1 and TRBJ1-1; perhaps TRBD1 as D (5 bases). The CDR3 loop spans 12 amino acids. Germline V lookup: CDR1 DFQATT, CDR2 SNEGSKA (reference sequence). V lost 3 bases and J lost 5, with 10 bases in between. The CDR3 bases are TGCAGTGCTAGTTCAGGGTTTACTGAAGCTTTCTTT. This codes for CSASSGFTEAFF.

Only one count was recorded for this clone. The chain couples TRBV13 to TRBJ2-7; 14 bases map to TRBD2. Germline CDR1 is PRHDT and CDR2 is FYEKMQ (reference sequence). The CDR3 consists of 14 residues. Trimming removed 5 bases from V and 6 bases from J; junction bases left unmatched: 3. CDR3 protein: CASSGGTSGSEQYF. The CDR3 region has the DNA TGTGCCAGCAGCGGAGGGACTAGCGGGAGCGAGCAGTACTTC. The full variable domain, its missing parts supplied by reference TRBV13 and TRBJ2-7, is AAGVIQSPRHLIKEKRETATLKCYPIPRHDTVYWYQQGPGQDPQFLISFYEKMQSDKGSIPDRFSAQQFSDYHSELNMSSLELGDSALYFCASSGGTSGSEQYFGPGTRLTVT.

The CDR3 coding sequence is TGTGCCAGCAGCCCAACAGGGGACTCCTACGAGCAGTACTTC. This translates into CASSPTGDSYEQYF. The chain recombines TRBV5-5 with TRBJ2-7; 7 bases map to TRBD1. The germline gives CDR1 SGHKS, CDR2 YYEKEE (reference sequence). The V and J ends lost 4 bases and 0 bases, in that order; junction bases with no gene match: 4. CDR3 length equals 14 residues.

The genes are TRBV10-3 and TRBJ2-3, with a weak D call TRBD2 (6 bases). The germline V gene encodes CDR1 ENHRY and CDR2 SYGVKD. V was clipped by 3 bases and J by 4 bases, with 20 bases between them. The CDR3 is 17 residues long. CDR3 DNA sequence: TGTGCCATCAGTGACCCTTCGCGGGGCACGCTGGCAGATACGCAGTATTTT. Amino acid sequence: CAISDPSRGTLADTQYF.

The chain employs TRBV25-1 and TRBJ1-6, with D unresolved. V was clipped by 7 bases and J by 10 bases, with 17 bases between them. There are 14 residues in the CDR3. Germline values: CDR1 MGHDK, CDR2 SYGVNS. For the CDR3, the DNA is TGTGCCAGCAAAAGCTTGGGGAGGACCTCACCCCTCCACTTT. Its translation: CASKSLGRTSPLHF.

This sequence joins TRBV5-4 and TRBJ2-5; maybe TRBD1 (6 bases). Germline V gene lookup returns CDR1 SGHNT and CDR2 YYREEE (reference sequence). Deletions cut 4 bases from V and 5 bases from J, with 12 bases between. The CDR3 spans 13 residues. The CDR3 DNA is TGTGCCAGCAGCGTACAGGGTGGGGAGACCCAGTACTTC. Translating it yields CASSVQGGETQYF.

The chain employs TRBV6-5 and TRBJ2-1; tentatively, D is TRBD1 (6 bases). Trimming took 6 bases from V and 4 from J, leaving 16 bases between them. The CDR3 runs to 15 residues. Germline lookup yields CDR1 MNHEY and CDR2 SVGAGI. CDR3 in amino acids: CASRHTSQGYNEQFF. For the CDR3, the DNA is TGTGCCAGCAGGCACACCTCACAGGGTTACAATGAGCAGTTCTTC.

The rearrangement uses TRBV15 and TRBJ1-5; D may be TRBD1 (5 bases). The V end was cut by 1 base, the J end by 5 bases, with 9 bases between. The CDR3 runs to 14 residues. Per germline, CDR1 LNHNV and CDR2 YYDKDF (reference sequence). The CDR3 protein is CATSRGRVDQPQHF. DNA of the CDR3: TGTGCCACCAGCAGAGGCAGGGTCGATCAGCCCCAGCATTTT.

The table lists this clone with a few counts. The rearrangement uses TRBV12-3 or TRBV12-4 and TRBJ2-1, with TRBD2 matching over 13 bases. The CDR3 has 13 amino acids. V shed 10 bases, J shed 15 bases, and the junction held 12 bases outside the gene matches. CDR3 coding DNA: TGTGCCACCCTTAAACTAGCGGGGGGGCCCACGTTCTTC. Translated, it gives CATLKLAGGPTFF.